This passage covers 30 T cell receptor beta chains from one sample sequenced in a study of blood T cells in healthy people across ages. Using a J-beta primer mix together with a sample-barcoded 5' primer, a second PCR was run for roughly 7 to 12 cycles. TCRdb reanalysed the 5' RACE reads using MiXCR and keeps one entry per CDR3 protein. The sample has some 690,000 distinct CDR3 sequences, approximately 22% seen once. The sample taken for sequencing was blood. These receptors originate from a man aged 65 to 79 in good health.

The chain uses TRBV12-3 or TRBV12-4 and TRBJ1-1; 7 bases line up with TRBD1. The ends lost 8 bases at V and 5 bases at J; junction bases unmatched: 11. This CDR3 contains 14 residues. CDR3 in amino acids: CASRKGGELTEAFF. The CDR3 DNA reads as TGTGCCAGCCGAAAAGGGGGCGAATTGACTGAAGCTTTCTTT.

In regard to this clonotype: Mismatch with germline at one junction end may stem from a read error. This chain joins TRBV7-2 and TRBJ2-6; 7 bases line up with TRBD2. The CDR3 runs to 18 residues. CDR1 and CDR2 (germline): SGHTA, FQGNSA. Written as DNA, the CDR3 is TGTGCCAGCAGCTTAGTAAAAGGACTAGAGGGTGGGGCCAACGTCCGGACTTTC. This gives the protein CASSLVKGLEGGANVRTF.

This chain links TRBV12-3 or TRBV12-4 with TRBJ1-5, with 8 positions matching TRBD1. Trimming removed 5 bases from V and 0 bases from J; junction bases left unmatched: 3. The CDR3 extends over 15 amino acids. CDR3 bases: TGTGCCAGCAGTCGGGGACAGGTTAGCAATCAGCCCCAGCATTTT. It encodes CASSRGQVSNQPQHF.

This clonotype was counted a few times. The V gene is TRBV12-3 or TRBV12-4, the J gene TRBJ1-2; D is possibly TRBD1 (5 bases). Trimming removed 7 bases at V and 6 bases at J, with 12 bases between. The CDR3 is 12 residues long. CDR3 sequence (DNA): TGTGCCAGCAACCCAGGGAAAGATGGCTACACCTTC. Protein: CASNPGKDGYTF.

About this clonotype: The junction shows a germline mismatch at one end, possibly a read error. The V call is TRBV2, the J call TRBJ2-7; D tentatively reads TRBD1 or TRBD2 (6 bases each). This CDR3 spans 12 amino acids. Germline lookup yields CDR1 SNHLY and CDR2 FYNNEI. The CDR3 nucleotides read TGTGCCGGCAGGAGGGACATTAACGAGCAGTACTTC. Translation: CAGRRDINEQYF.

The V call is TRBV6-2 or TRBV6-3, the J call TRBJ2-1; D might be TRBD1 or TRBD2, each matching 5 bases. The DNA end is a closer match to TRBJ2-7, so the J assignment may be wrong. The CDR3 loop spans 11 amino acids. Germline V gene sequence: CDR1 MNHEY, CDR2 SVGEGT. The chain's CDR3 is CASRQGDEQYV. The DNA for the CDR3 is TGTGCCAGCAGGCAGGGAGACGAGCAGTACGTC.

This clonotype was counted only a few times. At one boundary the junction diverges from the germline segment, which might be a read error. The V and J genes are TRBV5-1 and TRBJ2-1; 10 bases line up with TRBD2. The CDR3 loop spans 16 amino acids. Germline lookup yields CDR1 SGHRS and CDR2 YFSETQ. CDR3 in amino acids: CASIPSGTSVNNERFF. As DNA, the CDR3 is TGCGCCAGTATCCCCTCCGGGACTAGCGTTAACAATGAGCGGTTCTTC.

The chain carries TRBV6-7 and TRBJ2-2; 7 nucleotides match TRBD2. TRBV6-7 has ORF status, its function being uncertain. The V segment lost 5 bases and the J segment 1 base; nucleotides outside the gene matches: 7. This CDR3 is 16 amino acids long. CDR3: CASSKGIAGNTGELFF. CDR3 bases: TGTGCCAGCAGTAAGGGTATAGCGGGGAACACCGGGGAGCTGTTTTTT.

Notes on this clonotype: A read error may account for a junction end that differs from germline. The J gene is TRBJ2-3, the V gene TRBV12-3 or TRBV12-4; TRBD2 aligns across 7 bases. This CDR3 contains 15 residues. In DNA form, the CDR3 reads TGTGCCAGCAGTCCCCTCAGGACTAGACCAGATGCGCAGTATTTT. This gives the protein CASSPLRTRPDAQYF.

The rearrangement links TRBV5-1 to TRBJ1-1; D is possibly TRBD1 (5 bases). The germline CDR1 and CDR2 sequences are SGHRS and YFSETQ. This CDR3 is 16 amino acids long. Trimming shortened V by 1 base and J by 3 bases, and 16 bases separated the two germline ends. The DNA for the CDR3 is TGCGCCAGCAGCTTGTCCGGATTCAGGGCGGACACTGAAGCTTTCTTT. This encodes CASSLSGFRADTEAFF.

This chain connects TRBV12-5 to TRBJ1-2; 7 bases line up with TRBD1. V lost 0 bases, J lost 8 bases, and 3 bases stayed unmatched. The CDR3 totals 13 residues. CDR1 and CDR2 (germline): LGHNT, FRNRAP. The CDR3 sequence is CASGLVTGDGYTF. In DNA, the CDR3 is TGTGCTAGTGGTTTGGTAACAGGGGACGGCTACACCTTC.

This clonotype appeared a few times. V usage is TRBV5-1 and J usage is TRBJ2-5; 10 bases align to TRBD1. CDR1 and CDR2 from the germline V gene are SGHRS and YFSETQ. V lost 4 bases and J lost 3; bases outside the gene matches: 3. The CDR3 sequence is 14 residues long. The CDR3: CASSHGTGEETQYF. The CDR3 DNA is TGCGCCAGCAGCCACGGGACAGGGGAAGAGACCCAGTACTTC.

V is TRBV9 and J is TRBJ2-1; D is ambiguous. V lost 3 bases, J lost 3 bases, and 13 bases lay in between. Germline CDR1 reads SGDLS; CDR2 reads YYNGEE. This CDR3 has 15 residues. The DNA for the CDR3 is TGTGCCAGCAGCGCCCTAGTAGGTGGCTACAATGAGCAGTTCTTC. This gives the protein CASSALVGGYNEQFF.

CDR3 nucleotide sequence: TGCGCCAGCAGCACGGGACAGGGGGTTAACTATGGCTACACCTTC. Protein sequence: CASSTGQGVNYGYTF. The genes are TRBV5-1 and TRBJ1-2, with TRBD1 identical over 11 bases. This CDR3 is 15 amino acids long. CDR1 is SGHRS and CDR2 is YFSETQ in the germline V gene. V was clipped by 4 bases and J by 1 base; unmatched bases: 3.

The CDR3 spells CASSFTVGTGELFF. In DNA form, the CDR3 reads TGTGCCAGCAGCTTCACAGTGGGCACCGGGGAGCTGTTTTTT. V is TRBV7-9 and J is TRBJ2-2; unclear D gene. V lost 3 bases to trimming and J lost 4 bases, with 9 bases between them. The V gene's germline CDR1 is SEHNR and CDR2 FQNEAQ (reference sequence). This CDR3 spans 14 amino acids. Variable domain in full (rest from reference TRBV7-9 and TRBJ2-2): DTGVSQNPRHKITKRGQNVTFRCDPISEHNRLYWYRQTLGQGPEFLTYFQNEAQLEKSRLLSDRFSAERPKGSFSTLEIQRTEQGDSAMYLCASSFTVGTGELFFGEGSRLTVL.

This chain links TRBV20-1 with TRBJ1-4; D unresolved. Germline values: CDR1 DFQATT, CDR2 SNEGSKA (reference sequence). V was cut by 6 bases and J by 6 bases, with 17 bases left in between. This CDR3 spans 14 amino acids. The CDR3 region is CSAVPGPADEKLFF. For the CDR3, the DNA is TGCAGTGCCGTCCCGGGTCCGGCGGATGAAAAACTGTTTTTT.

This clonotype was counted only a few times. V is TRBV12-3 or TRBV12-4 and J is TRBJ2-3; 9 bases align to TRBD1. The trim removed 5 bases at V and 0 bases at J, leaving 6 bases unmatched. This CDR3 spans 16 amino acids. CDR3 nucleotide sequence: TGTGCCAGCAGTCCCAGGACAGGGGCCAGCACAGATACGCAGTATTTT. Translating it yields CASSPRTGASTDTQYF.

The CDR3 is CASMGLVTDTQYF. CDR3 nucleotides: TGTGCCAGCATGGGACTAGTAACAGATACGCAGTATTTT. V gene TRBV6-6 combines with J gene TRBJ2-3, with TRBD2 matching over 8 bases. CDR1 MNHNY and CDR2 SVGAGI come from the germline V gene (reference sequence). The CDR3 length is 13 residues. Unmatched junction bases numbered 3, after V lost 7 bases and J lost 3 bases.

This clonotype has a count of ten or more. The chain is built from TRBV20-1 and TRBJ2-5, with 7 bases aligning to TRBD1. The CDR3 is 14 residues long. CDR1 and CDR2 from the germline V gene are DFQATT and SNEGSKA (reference sequence). With 6 bases clipped from V and 4 bases from J, the junction kept 11 bases outside the gene matches. As DNA, the CDR3 is TGCAGTGCGCCATCAGGGGGTGTTGGAGAGACCCAGTACTTC. As protein: CSAPSGGVGETQYF.

The V gene is TRBV20-1, the J gene TRBJ2-7; D might be TRBD1 (5 bases). The J call may be faulty, since TRBJ2-5 better matches the DNA end. The CDR3 contains 12 residues. Germline CDR1 DFQATT, CDR2 SNEGSKA (reference sequence). The DNA for the CDR3 is TGCAGTGCTAGAAGACAGTCGGAGACCCAGTACTTC. This encodes CSARRQSETQYF.

The chain employs TRBV5-1 and TRBJ1-4; no reliable D call. Germline CDR1 reads SGHRS; CDR2 reads YFSETQ. The CDR3 has 13 amino acids. V lost 1 base and J lost 8, with 9 bases in between. The CDR3 loop is CASSLQDDEKLFF. CDR3 bases: TGCGCCAGCAGCTTGCAGGACGACGAAAAACTGTTTTTT.

The V call is TRBV20-1, the J call TRBJ2-7; 10 bases line up with TRBD2. Trimming cost V 1 base and J 6 bases; bases outside gene matches: 6. Germline assignment: CDR1 DFQATT and CDR2 SNEGSKA (reference sequence). The CDR3 covers 14 residues. CDR3 DNA sequence: TGCAGTGCTAGAGGGGTAGCGGGAGGTTCCGAGCAGTACGTC. It yields the protein CSARGVAGGSEQYV.

This clonotype was observed a few times. The chain links TRBV15 to TRBJ1-5; D remains ambiguous. The length of the CDR3 is 12 residues. CDR1 LNHNV and CDR2 YYDKDF come from the germline V gene (reference sequence). V was cut by 2 bases and J by 4 bases, with 3 bases left in between. The CDR3 here is CATSRTNQPQHF. The CDR3 DNA follows: TGTGCCACCAGCAGAACAAATCAGCCCCAGCATTTT.

This clonotype was seen repeatedly, ten times or more. This chain connects TRBV12-3 or TRBV12-4 to TRBJ2-3; D not certain. CDR3 length equals 12 residues. V dropped 3 bases and J dropped 6 bases, with 7 bases sitting between them. CDR3 nucleotide sequence: TGTGCCAGCAGTTTGGGCTGGGATACGCAGTATTTT. This sequence encodes CASSLGWDTQYF.

This clonotype was counted at least ten times. V gene TRBV20-1 combines with J gene TRBJ2-1; 8 bases agree with TRBD2. J lost 1 base, V lost 4 bases, and 6 bases had no gene match. The CDR3 has 15 residues. Germline values: CDR1 DFQATT, CDR2 SNEGSKA (reference sequence). This CDR3 is CSATESGSSYNEQFF. CDR3 bases: TGCAGTGCTACGGAAAGCGGGAGTTCCTACAATGAGCAGTTCTTC.

This clonotype was observed a handful of times. Mismatch with germline at one junction end may stem from a read error. The genes are TRBV5-1 and TRBJ2-7; the D gene is possibly TRBD1 (6 bases). Looked up from germline, CDR1 is SGHRS and CDR2 is YFSETQ. The CDR3 runs to 15 residues. For the CDR3, the DNA is TGCGCCAGCAGCTGGGGACACTCCTCGTCCTGCGAGCAGTACTTC. Amino acid sequence: CASSWGHSSSCEQYF. The variable domain in full, completed from reference TRBV5-1 and TRBJ2-7, reads KAGVTQTPRYLIKTRGQQVTLSCSPISGHRSVSWYQQTPGQGLQFLFEYFSETQRNKGNFPGRFSGRQFSNSRSEMNVSTLELGDSALYLCASSWGHSSSCEQYFGPGTRLTVT.

The rearrangement links TRBV19 to TRBJ1-4, with a tentative D call TRBD1 (5 bases). V was trimmed by 10 bases and J by 5 bases, leaving 20 bases between them. CDR3 length equals 15 residues. In germline, CDR1 is LNHDA, CDR2 SQIVND (reference sequence). CDR3 bases: TGTGCCACCCGACTACGACGGGGGGAAAATGAAAAACTGTTTTTT. Its protein is CATRLRRGENEKLFF. Full variable domain (remainder filled in from reference TRBV19 and TRBJ1-4): DGGITQSPKYLFRKEGQNVTLSCEQNLNHDAMYWYRQDPGQGLRLIYYSQIVNDFQKGDIAEGYSVSREKKESFPLTVTSAQKNPTAFYLCATRLRRGENEKLFFGSGTQLSVL.

The chain carries TRBV4-2 and TRBJ2-5; D remains ambiguous. The J call may be incorrect, as the DNA end agrees better with TRBJ2-7. Germline V gene data show CDR1 as LGHNA and CDR2 as YNFKEQ. The CDR3 sequence is 14 residues long. Written as DNA, the CDR3 is TGTGCCAGCAGCCAAGGATCGGGTTCCTACGAGCAGTACTTC. Translating it yields CASSQGSGSYEQYF.

This clonotype was seen once. This chain links TRBV12-3 or TRBV12-4 with TRBJ1-3; 10 bases agree with TRBD1. Trimming took 6 bases from V and 2 from J; bases not matched to a gene: 7. The CDR3 covers 16 residues. CDR3 amino acids: CASRLTGTGAGNTIYF. CDR3 in DNA: TGTGCCAGCAGGCTAACAGGGACAGGGGCTGGAAACACCATATATTTT.

The rearrangement links TRBV2 to TRBJ2-2, with 8 bases that match TRBD2. The CDR3 has 14 residues. The V segment lost 8 bases and the J segment 3 bases; nucleotides outside the gene matches: 5. Germline V CDR1 and CDR2: SNHLY, FYNNEI. The DNA for the CDR3 is TGTGCCAGCGGTACTAGCGGTTACACCGGGGAGCTGTTTTTT. The encoded protein is CASGTSGYTGELFF.